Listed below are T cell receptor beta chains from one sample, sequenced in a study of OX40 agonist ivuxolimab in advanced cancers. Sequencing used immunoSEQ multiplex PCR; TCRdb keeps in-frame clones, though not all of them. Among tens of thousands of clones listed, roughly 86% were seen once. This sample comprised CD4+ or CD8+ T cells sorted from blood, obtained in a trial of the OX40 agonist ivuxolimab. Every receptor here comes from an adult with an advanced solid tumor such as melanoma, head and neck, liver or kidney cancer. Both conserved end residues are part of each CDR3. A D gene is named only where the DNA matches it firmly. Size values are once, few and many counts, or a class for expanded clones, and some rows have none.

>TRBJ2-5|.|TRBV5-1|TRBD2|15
TGCGCCAGCAGCTTGGGGCTAGCGGTAGCAGAGACCCAGTACTTC
CASSLGLAVAETQYF
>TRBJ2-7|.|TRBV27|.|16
TGTGCCAGCACCCCAGGTGCAGGGGACCCCCCCTACGAGCAGTACTTC
CASTPGAGDPPYEQYF
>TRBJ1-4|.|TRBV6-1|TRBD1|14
TGTGCCAGCAGTGTAGGGGGCACTAATGAAAAACTGTTTTTT
CASSVGGTNEKLFF
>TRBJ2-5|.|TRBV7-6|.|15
TGTGCCAGCAGCTTACGGTCGTATAGCCAAGAGACCCAGTACTTC
CASSLRSYSQETQYF
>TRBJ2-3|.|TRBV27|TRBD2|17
TGTGCCAGCAGTTTATCGGGAGCGGGAGTAAATACAGATACGCAGTATTTT
CASSLSGAGVNTDTQYF
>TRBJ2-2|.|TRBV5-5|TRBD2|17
TGTGCCAGCAGCCGGGGTGCGGGGGGACTGAACACCGGGGAGCTGTTTTTT
CASSRGAGGLNTGELFF
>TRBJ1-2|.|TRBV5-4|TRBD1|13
TGTGCCAGCAGCTTGGGACAGGGGGCGCATATCACCTTC
CASSLGQGAHITF
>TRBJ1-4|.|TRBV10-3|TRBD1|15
TGTGCCATCAGTGAGGTACAGGGGGCGGTTGAAAAACTGTTTTTT
CAISEVQGAVEKLFF
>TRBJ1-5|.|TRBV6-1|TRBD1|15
TGTGCCAGCAGCACCGACAGGGGGCAGGGTCAGCCCCAGCATTTT
CASSTDRGQGQPQHF
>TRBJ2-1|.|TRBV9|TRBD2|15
TGTGCCAGCAGTGCGGGACTAGCGCTTTTAAATGAGCAGTTCTTC
CASSAGLALLNEQFF
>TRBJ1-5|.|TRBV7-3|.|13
TGTGCCAGCAGCCTTACACCCCCATCTCCCCAGCATTTT
CASSLTPPSPQHF
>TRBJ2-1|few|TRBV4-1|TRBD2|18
TGCGCCAGCAGCCTACCGGGACTAGCGGGAGCGATCAACAATGAGCAGTTCTTC
CASSLPGLAGAINNEQFF
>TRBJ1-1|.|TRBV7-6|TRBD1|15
TGTGCCAGCAGCTTAAGGGGACAGATGAACACTGAAGCTTTCTTT
CASSLRGQMNTEAFF
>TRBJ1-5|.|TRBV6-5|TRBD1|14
TGTGCCAGCAGTGGGACAGGGTTAAATCAGCCCCAGCATTTT
CASSGTGLNQPQHF
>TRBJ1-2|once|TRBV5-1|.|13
TGCGCCAGCAGCTTGGAAATGACGGGAGGCTACACCTTC
CASSLEMTGGYTF
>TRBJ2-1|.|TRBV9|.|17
TGTGCCAGCACCACCGAGGGAGCGCGGAGCTCCTACAATGAGCAGTTCTTC
CASTTEGARSSYNEQFF
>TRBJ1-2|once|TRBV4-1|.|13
TGCGCCAGCAGCCAAGGGGATACCTATGGCTACACCTTC
CASSQGDTYGYTF
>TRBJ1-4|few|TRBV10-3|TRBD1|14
TGTGCCACTAAACGGGACAGAACTAATGAAAAACTGTTTTTT
CATKRDRTNEKLFF
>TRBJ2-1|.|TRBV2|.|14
TGTGCCAACAGGGGGGGGGTATCCTACAATGAGCAGTTCTTC
CANRGGVSYNEQFF
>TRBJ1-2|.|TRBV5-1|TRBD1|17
TGCGCCAGCAGCTTTCAAAACCCGGGACAGGGGTTTCGAGGCTACACCTTC
CASSFQNPGQGFRGYTF
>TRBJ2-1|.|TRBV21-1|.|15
TGTGCCAGCTGCCCCGGGACTAGCTCCTACAATGAGCAGTTCTTC
CASCPGTSSYNEQFF
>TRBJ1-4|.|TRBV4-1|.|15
TGCGCCAGCAGCCAAGATCAGACAGTAAATGAAAAACTGTTTTTT
CASSQDQTVNEKLFF
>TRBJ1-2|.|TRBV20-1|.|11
TGCAGTGCCCCCCGGGGATACGGCTACACCTTC
CSAPRGYGYTF
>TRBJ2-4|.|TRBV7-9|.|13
TGTGCCTTGACGGGACGAGCCAAAAACATTCAGTACTTC
CALTGRAKNIQYF
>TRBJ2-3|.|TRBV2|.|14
TGTGCCAGCAGTGCCACCAGGGGAGGGGATACGCAGTATTTT
CASSATRGGDTQYF
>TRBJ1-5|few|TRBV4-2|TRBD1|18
TGTGCCAGCAGCCTTGATTTAGGGACAGGGGCTTCCAATCAGCCCCAGCATTTT
CASSLDLGTGASNQPQHF
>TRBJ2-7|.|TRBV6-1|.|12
TGTGCCAGCAGTCGGACCTCCTACGAGCAGTACTTC
CASSRTSYEQYF
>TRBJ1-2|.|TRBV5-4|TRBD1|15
TGTGCCAGCAGCTTAGGACAGGGGGTGAACTATGGCTACACCTTC
CASSLGQGVNYGYTF
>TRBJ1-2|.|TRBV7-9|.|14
TGTGCCAGCAGCAATACGTACAGGGTGGGTGGCTACACCTTC
CASSNTYRVGGYTF
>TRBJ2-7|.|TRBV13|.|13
TGTGCCAGCAGCCCGGGGACCTCACGAGAGCAGTACTTC
CASSPGTSREQYF
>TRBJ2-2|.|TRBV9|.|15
TGTGCCAGCAGCGTTCTCGGAAGGCAAACCGGGGAGCTGTTTTTT
CASSVLGRQTGELFF
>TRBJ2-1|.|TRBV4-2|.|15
TGTGCCAGCAGCCAAGAAGTAGTTCCCCACAACGAGCAGTTCTTC
CASSQEVVPHNEQFF
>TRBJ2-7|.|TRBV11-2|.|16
TGTGCCAGCAGCTCCCCCCCGCAGAAGATAAACTACGAGCAGTACTTC
CASSSPPQKINYEQYF
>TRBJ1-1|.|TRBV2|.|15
TGTGCCAGCAGCGATTCGGGGGGCGTTTTCGGGTCAGCTTTCTTT
CASSDSGGVFGSAFF
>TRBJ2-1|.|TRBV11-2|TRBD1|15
TGTGCCAGCAGCGCACAACAGGGGTCCTACAATGAGCAGTTCTTC
CASSAQQGSYNEQFF
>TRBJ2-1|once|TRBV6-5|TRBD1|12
TGTGCCAGCAGTTACCAGGACAGGGGCGCGTTCTTC
CASSYQDRGAFF
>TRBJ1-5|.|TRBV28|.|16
TGTGCCAGCAGTTTACGGACAGTCGCGACGGGTCAGCCCCAGCATTTT
CASSLRTVATGQPQHF
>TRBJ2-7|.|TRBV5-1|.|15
TGCGCCAGCAGCCCCGGGACGCAGAGCTCCTACGAGCAGTACTTC
CASSPGTQSSYEQYF
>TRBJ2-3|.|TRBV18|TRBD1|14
TGTGCCAGCAGGCGGACAGGGGCAGGAGATACGCAGTATTTT
CASRRTGAGDTQYF
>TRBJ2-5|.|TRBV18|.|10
TGTGCCAGTCCTAGAGAGACCCAGTACTTC
CASPRETQYF
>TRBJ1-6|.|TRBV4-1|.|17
TGCGCCAGCAGCCAAGACTCCCGCATCCCGGGTATATCACCCCTCCACTTT
CASSQDSRIPGISPLHF
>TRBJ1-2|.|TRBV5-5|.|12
TGTGCCAGCAGCCGTACAAACTATGGCTACACCTTC
CASSRTNYGYTF
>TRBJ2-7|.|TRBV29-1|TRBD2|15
TGCAGCGTTAGACTAGCGGGAGGGCCTACCTACGAGCAGTACTTC
CSVRLAGGPTYEQYF
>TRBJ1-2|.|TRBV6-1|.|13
TGTGCCAGCAGGGACACTTATGGTTCGGGCTACACCTTC
CASRDTYGSGYTF
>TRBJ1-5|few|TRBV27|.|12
TGTGCCACCAGGGTGGGCAATCAGCCCCAGCATTTT
CATRVGNQPQHF
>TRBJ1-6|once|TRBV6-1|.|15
TGTGCCAGCAGTGACCTGACAAGGGATAATTCACCCCTCCACTTT
CASSDLTRDNSPLHF
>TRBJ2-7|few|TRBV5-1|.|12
TGCGCCAGCAGCTTGTCCAGCTACGAGCAGTACTTC
CASSLSSYEQYF
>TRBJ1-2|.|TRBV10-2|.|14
TGCGCCAGCAGTGACCGGGGCGCAAACTATGGCTACACCTTC
CASSDRGANYGYTF
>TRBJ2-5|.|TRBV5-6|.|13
TGTGCCAGCAGCTCTGGTTCCAGGAAGACCCAGTACTTC
CASSSGSRKTQYF
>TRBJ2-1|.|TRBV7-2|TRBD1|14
TGTGCCAGCAGCTTAAACACAGGGGGGAATGAGCAGTTCTTC
CASSLNTGGNEQFF
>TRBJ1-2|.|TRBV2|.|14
TGTGCCAGCATCAGACAGAACTCTAACTATGGCTACACCTTC
CASIRQNSNYGYTF
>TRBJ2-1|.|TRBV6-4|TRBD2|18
TGTGCCAGCAGTTTAGACCCCCGGACTAGCTCCAGCTACAATGAGCAGTTCTTC
CASSLDPRTSSSYNEQFF
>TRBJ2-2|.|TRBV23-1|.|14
TGCGCCAGCAGTGGGGCTTCGCCCCCCGGGGAGCTGTTTTTT
CASSGASPPGELFF
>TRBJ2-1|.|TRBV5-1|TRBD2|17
TGCGCCAGCAGCTTGGGAGGGACTAGCGCGACCTACAATGAGCAGTTCTTC
CASSLGGTSATYNEQFF
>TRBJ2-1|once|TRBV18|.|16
TGTGCCAGCTCACCACCGGTAAGCGGACCCGACAATGAGCAGTTCTTC
CASSPPVSGPDNEQFF
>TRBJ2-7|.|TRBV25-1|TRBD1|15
TGTGCCAGCAGTGAAGGGAGGGGACAGGGTTACGAGCAGTACTTC
CASSEGRGQGYEQYF
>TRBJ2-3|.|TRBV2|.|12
TGTGCCAGCAGTGGGGAAGGGAAGGCGCAGTATTTT
CASSGEGKAQYF